The rows below give T cell receptor beta chains drawn from one sample of a study of T cell repertoires in cytomegalovirus infection. Via MiXCR, TCRdb re-called the reads, giving one row per CDR3 protein. Of approximately 1,000,000 distinct CDR3 sequences listed, less than 40% are singletons. Their recognized antigens are unknown. The sequences come from cultured CD8+ T cells from PBMCs, collected from culture after CMV antigen stimulation. The source of these receptors is a human donor in good health (CMV status not recorded). Some clones in this sample may be carry-over from other donors' samples. The CDR3 runs from the conserved cysteine through the conserved F or W. Each record gives: J gene, D gene, V gene, clone size, CDR3 DNA, CDR3 protein. A D gene is named only where the DNA matches it firmly. Rows may omit the clone size; those that give it use once, few, many or a size class.

TRBJ2-4 | TRBD2 | TRBV7-2 | many | TGTGCCAGCAGCTTAGCTGGCGTGAGCGTGGCCAGCGGGGCGCTACTAGCCAAAAACATTCAGTACTTC | CASSLAGVSVASGALLAKNIQYF
TRBJ1-3 | - | TRBV12-3/TRBV12-4 | - | TGTGCCAGCAGTTCGGGTTATACCTCTGGAAACACCATATATTTT | CASSSGYTSGNTIYF
TRBJ2-1 | TRBD2 | TRBV4-1 | many | TGCGCCAGCAGCCAAAATCTAGCGGGGTCCTACAATGAGCAGTTCTTC | CASSQNLAGSYNEQFF
TRBJ2-1 | - | TRBV7-9 | few | TGTGCCAGCAGCTGGAGGGCGAATGAGCAGTTCTTC | CASSWRANEQFF
TRBJ2-7 | TRBD1 | TRBV12-3/TRBV12-4 | - | TGTGCCAGCAGGCCCGGGACAGGGCTCTACGAGCAGTACTTC | CASRPGTGLYEQYF
TRBJ2-2 | - | TRBV7-2 | - | TGTGCCAGCAGCTTAGCAGTTAACACCGGGGAGCTGTTTTTT | CASSLAVNTGELFF
TRBJ2-7 | - | TRBV29-1 | - | TGCAGCGTTGAAGGACGGGCCTACGAGCAGTACTTC | CSVEGRAYEQYF
TRBJ2-3 | TRBD2 | TRBV7-9 | - | TGTGCCAGCCGGACTAGCGGGGCCACAGATACGCAGTATTTT | CASRTSGATDTQYF
TRBJ2-2 | - | TRBV7-6 | few | TGTGCCAGCAGCTCGGGACGCAGGGAGCTGTTTTTT | CASSSGRRELFF
TRBJ2-5 | - | TRBV7-9 | many | TGTGCCAGCAGCTTAGCCGGGCCCCAAGAGACCCAGTACTTC | CASSLAGPQETQYF
TRBJ2-3 | - | TRBV9 | - | TGTGCCAGCAGCGTAAATAGAATATCTAGCACAGATACGCAGTATTTT | CASSVNRISSTDTQYF
TRBJ2-1 | TRBD2 | TRBV6-6 | - | TGTGCCAGCAGTTACTCCGTACTCGCGGGGGAATACAATGAGCAGTTCTTC | CASSYSVLAGEYNEQFF
TRBJ2-1 | TRBD2 | TRBV7-6 | many | TGTGCCAGCAGCTTAGAATTGGGGGGGGGAACTAATGAGCAGTTCTTC | CASSLELGGGTNEQFF
TRBJ2-1 | - | TRBV2 | few | TGTGCCAGCAGTAAGTTTGGGAATGAGCAGTTCTTC | CASSKFGNEQFF
TRBJ1-2 | - | TRBV6-2/TRBV6-3 | few | TGTGCCAGCAGTCGTTCGTGGGCGAACACTAACTATGGCTACACCTTC | CASSRSWANTNYGYTF
TRBJ1-1 | - | TRBV6-2/TRBV6-3 | - | TGTGCCAGCAGTTATCTCAGGACGGTGAACACTGAAGCTTTCTTT | CASSYLRTVNTEAFF
TRBJ1-4 | - | TRBV7-9 | - | TGTGCCAGCAGCTTGGCGCAGAGGGACAATGAAAAACTGTTTTTT | CASSLAQRDNEKLFF
TRBJ2-7 | TRBD1 | TRBV12-3/TRBV12-4 | - | TGTGCCAGCAGTTTCGGACAGGGAAGAGCCTTC | CASSFGQGRAF
TRBJ1-4 | - | TRBV12-5 | few | TGTGCTAGTGCGAACCTAGATCCGACGATCGGAGAAAAACTGTTTTTT | CASANLDPTIGEKLFF
TRBJ2-7 | - | TRBV19 | - | TGTGCCAGTAGTATAGGTGACAGCTTCTACGAGCAGTACTTC | CASSIGDSFYEQYF
TRBJ1-1 | - | TRBV7-9 | many | TGTGCCAGCAGCTTATTACAGGGTCTGGGGACTGAAGCTTTCTTT | CASSLLQGLGTEAFF
TRBJ1-5 | - | TRBV7-9 | many | TGTGCCAGCAGCCAAGTTGGAGGCCAAGACCCCCAGCATTTT | CASSQVGGQDPQHF
TRBJ2-1 | TRBD2 | TRBV12-3/TRBV12-4 | few | TGTGCCAGCAGTTTAGCCATACTAGCGGGGGTTTACAATGAGCAGTTCTTC | CASSLAILAGVYNEQFF
TRBJ1-2 | - | TRBV4-1 | - | TGCGCCAGCAGCCAAGATTGGGTTACGACTCAGGTGGACTATGGCTACACCTTC | CASSQDWVTTQVDYGYTF
TRBJ2-1 | - | TRBV12-3/TRBV12-4 | - | TGTGCCAGCAGTTTAGAGGACGGAGCTTGGCCCAATGAGCAGTTCTTC | CASSLEDGAWPNEQFF
TRBJ2-1 | TRBD1 | TRBV6-2/TRBV6-3 | - | TGTGCCAGCAGTGGGACAGCCCTTAATGAGCAGTTCTTC | CASSGTALNEQFF
TRBJ2-1 | - | TRBV7-9 | many | TGTGCCAGCACCGACCGGGAGAGCCCCTACAATGAGCAGTTCTTC | CASTDRESPYNEQFF